These T cell receptor beta chains were read from a single sample in a study of T cells in Graves' hyperthyroidism and ophthalmopathy. TCRdb analysed the multiplex PCR reads with MiXCR anew, one entry per CDR3 protein. The table lists under 300,000 distinct CDR3 sequences, about 14% of them singletons. The specimen sequenced was blood. The receptor set was obtained from a woman aged 35 to 49 with Graves' hyperthyroidism that later progressed to Graves' ophthalmopathy. CDR3s leave out the opening cysteine and the closing phenylalanine or tryptophan. Each record gives: J gene, D gene, V gene, CDR3 protein. The D gene is left open where the match is weak.

>TRBJ1-2|TRBD1|TRBV20-1
SAQGQGSSYGYT
>TRBJ2-2|NA|TRBV6-1
ASSEQVNTGELV
>TRBJ2-7|NA|TRBV11-2
ASRLLRDLTYEQY
>TRBJ2-7|NA|TRBV29-1
SVEEAGDEQY
>TRBJ2-1|TRBD2|TRBV4-1
ASSHIGLAGAGGYNEQF
>TRBJ1-4|TRBD1|TRBV12-3/TRBV12-4
ASSTRQGGATNEKLF
>TRBJ2-5|TRBD1|TRBV7-6
ASSDPGQGSETQY
>TRBJ2-7|TRBD2|TRBV20-1
SVGLAGSYEQY
>TRBJ1-4|NA|TRBV29-1
SVGQRPEKLF
>TRBJ1-2|TRBD1|TRBV9
ASSPTGGLYGYT
>TRBJ1-1|NA|TRBV18
ASSPSGAGTSEAF
>TRBJ1-1|NA|TRBV6-2/TRBV6-3
ASSSQANTEAF
>TRBJ2-5|NA|TRBV12-5
ASGLAGGQTQY
>TRBJ2-1|NA|TRBV28
ASSLWLLEHSEQF
>TRBJ1-4|NA|TRBV20-1
SARGWDTTNEKLF
>TRBJ1-3|NA|TRBV3-1
ASSQAPGSGNTIY
>TRBJ2-3|TRBD2|TRBV7-6
ASSKRTSGSTDTQY
>TRBJ2-7|TRBD1|TRBV18
ASSPSGGRDSSYEQY
>TRBJ1-2|NA|TRBV12-3/TRBV12-4
ASSFDAYGYT
>TRBJ2-1|TRBD2|TRBV12-3/TRBV12-4
ASSFVPSGTSSYNEQF
>TRBJ2-1|TRBD1|TRBV7-3
ASSSQGARDEQF
>TRBJ1-4|TRBD1|TRBV18
ASSPTTGGIEKLF
>TRBJ2-7|NA|TRBV11-2
ASSLVIDSYEQY
>TRBJ2-1|NA|TRBV4-1
ASSQREYNEQF
>TRBJ2-1|TRBD2|TRBV20-1
SRLGLAGNEQF
>TRBJ2-5|NA|TRBV19
ASSMGRVQETQY
>TRBJ2-2|TRBD2|TRBV6-1
ASSGLAGVTGELF
>TRBJ1-1|NA|TRBV5-1
ASSLHGGWNTEAF
>TRBJ1-1|TRBD1|TRBV12-3/TRBV12-4
ASSLGTEITEAF
>TRBJ1-1|NA|TRBV12-3/TRBV12-4
ASSFREGFGTEAF
>TRBJ2-5|NA|TRBV18
ASSPTGAETQY
>TRBJ1-1|NA|TRBV7-9
ASSLASTETEAF
>TRBJ1-6|NA|TRBV6-1
ASSDTSPLH
>TRBJ1-4|NA|TRBV28
ASTLLGGVNEKLF
>TRBJ2-7|TRBD1|TRBV5-1
ASSLNTGVHYEQY
>TRBJ2-3|NA|TRBV5-1
ASSLGDPDTQY
>TRBJ2-7|NA|TRBV7-9
ASSSQVPTYEQY
>TRBJ2-7|TRBD2|TRBV20-1
SARDWTSAYEQY
>TRBJ2-7|NA|TRBV6-1
ASSPISRDGVYEQY
>TRBJ2-1|NA|TRBV20-1
SVGVWIDGEQF
>TRBJ2-7|TRBD2|TRBV2
ASSVQRENEQY
>TRBJ2-1|TRBD2|TRBV6-1
ASRGLAGGRGYEQF
>TRBJ2-1|TRBD2|TRBV11-1
ASSLRTSGTNEQF
>TRBJ2-3|TRBD2|TRBV28
ASSFLPLGAGGSTDTQY
>TRBJ2-1|TRBD2|TRBV14
ASSHLPSGTNEQF
>TRBJ2-1|TRBD2|TRBV24-1
ATSDRRWGGPHNEQF
>TRBJ1-4|TRBD1|TRBV6-1
ASSYDRGRGKLF